What follows are 15 T cell receptor beta chains derived from one specimen sequenced in a study of blood T cells in healthy people across ages. PCR was performed a second time for roughly 7 to 11 cycles using a sample-barcoded 5' primer and a J-beta primer mix. TCRdb re-derived calls from the 5' RACE reads in MiXCR, one entry per CDR3 protein. The table has roughly 1,500,000 distinct CDR3 sequences, about 31% seen once. Sequenced material: blood. Receptors were obtained from a woman aged 30 to 39 in good health.

This clonotype was seen at least ten times. The J gene is TRBJ2-7, the V gene TRBV20-1; the D gene is possibly TRBD1 (6 bases). The CDR3 has 12 amino acids. Trimming shortened V by 5 bases and J by 0 bases, and 8 bases separated the two germline ends. Germline CDR1 reads DFQATT; CDR2 reads SNEGSKA (reference sequence). DNA of the CDR3: TGCAGTGCTCCGGACAGCTCCTACGAGCAGTACTTC. As protein: CSAPDSSYEQYF.

This clonotype was observed a handful of times. The rearrangement joins TRBV27 to TRBJ1-6; D not certain. V lost 8 bases to trimming and J lost 6 bases, with 8 bases between them. The germline V gene has CDR1 MNHEY and CDR2 SMNVEV (reference sequence). The CDR3 spans 12 residues. The CDR3 nucleotides read TGTGCCAGCGGGATCCTTAATTCACCCCTCCACTTT. As protein: CASGILNSPLHF.

The V gene is TRBV7-3, the J gene TRBJ2-2; TRBD1 or TRBD2 may be the D gene (5 bases each). The CDR3 is made up of 16 amino acids. CDR1 SGHTA and CDR2 FQGTGA come from the germline V gene. Trimming shortened V by 0 bases and J by 5 bases, and 13 bases separated the two germline ends. CDR3 nucleotide sequence: TGTGCCAGCAGCTTAACGGGGGAGCTCTCTACCGGGGAGCTGTTTTTT. This sequence encodes CASSLTGELSTGELFF.

The chain is built from TRBV9 and TRBJ2-2; 7 bases match TRBD2. The V segment lost 1 base and the J segment 4 bases; nucleotides outside the gene matches: 4. CDR3 length: 15 residues. Germline-derived CDR1 and CDR2 are SGDLS and YYNGEE. As DNA, the CDR3 is TGTGCCAGCAGCGTAAGCCGGGGGGTCACCGGGGAGCTGTTTTTT. Its protein is CASSVSRGVTGELFF. The full variable domain, with the rest looked up from reference TRBV9 and TRBJ2-2, is DSGVTQTPKHLITATGQRVTLRCSPRSGDLSVYWYQQSLDQGLQFLIQYYNGEERAKGNILERFSAQQFPDLHSELNLSSLELGDSALYFCASSVSRGVTGELFFGEGSRLTVL.

This chain connects TRBV5-1 to TRBJ2-3; TRBD2 agrees at 8 bases. J lost 3 bases, V lost 4 bases, and 7 bases had no gene match. CDR1 and CDR2 from the germline V gene are SGHRS and YFSETQ. The CDR3 runs to 15 residues. The CDR3 nucleotides are TGCGCCAGCAGCAACCGGGGGGGAGCTACAGATACGCAGTATTTT. Encoded protein: CASSNRGGATDTQYF.

This sequence joins TRBV20-1 and TRBJ2-5, with TRBD2 matching 15 bases. From germline, CDR1 is DFQATT and CDR2 SNEGSKA (reference sequence). The CDR3 extends over 17 amino acids. With 0 bases clipped from V and 5 bases from J, the junction kept 7 bases outside the gene matches. The CDR3 DNA reads as TGCAGTGCTAGAGATTTAGTTGGACTAGCGGGAGGGGAGACCCAGTACTTC. It codes for CSARDLVGLAGGETQYF.

This chain connects TRBV3-1 to TRBJ2-3; TRBD1 might be the D (6 bases). The CDR3 has 14 residues. CDR1 LGHDT and CDR2 YNNKEL come from the germline V gene (reference sequence). Deletions cut 4 bases from V and 7 bases from J, with 15 bases between. CDR3 sequence (DNA): TGTGCCAGCAGCCCGGGACAACCTGGAAATACGCAGTATTTT. Encoded protein: CASSPGQPGNTQYF.

This clonotype was seen a few times. J is TRBJ2-2 and V is TRBV3-1, with 10 bases lining up with TRBD2. Germline CDR1 reads LGHDT; CDR2 reads YNNKEL (reference sequence). CDR3 size: 15 residues. The ends lost 4 bases at V and 3 bases at J; junction bases unmatched: 2. The CDR3 DNA follows: TGTGCCAGCAGCCCTACTAGCGGGGACACCGGGGAGCTGTTTTTT. Amino acids: CASSPTSGDTGELFF.

This rearrangement joins TRBV13 to TRBJ2-1, with D perhaps TRBD1 or TRBD2 (6 bases each). This CDR3 region has 16 residues. Germline CDR1 is PRHDT and CDR2 is FYEKMQ (reference sequence). V was clipped by 3 bases and J by 0 bases, with 12 bases between them. For the CDR3, the DNA is TGTGCCAGCAGCTTGGGGGGCAAAAGCTCCTACAATGAGCAGTTCTTC. Protein sequence: CASSLGGKSSYNEQFF.

This clonotype was observed at least ten times. The CDR3 loop is CASSSVQETQYF. DNA for the CDR3: TGTGCCAGCAGCTCGGTCCAAGAGACCCAGTACTTC. The chain has TRBV7-2 and TRBJ2-5; D unclear. Germline CDR1 is SGHTA and CDR2 is FQGNSA. Trimming shortened V by 4 bases and J by 1 base, and 4 bases separated the two germline ends. This CDR3 is 12 amino acids long.

The sample holds a few counts of this clonotype. The V call is TRBV7-2, the J call TRBJ2-5; a possible D gene is TRBD2 (5 bases). Germline-derived CDR1 and CDR2 are SGHTA and FQGNSA. This CDR3 contains 14 residues. Between the trimmed V and J ends, which lost 1 base and 4 bases, there was a span of 10 bases. The DNA for the CDR3 is TGTGCCAGCAGCTTAGTGCTAGGAGGAGAGACCCAGTACTTC. The encoded protein is CASSLVLGGETQYF.

Notes on this clonotype: Sequence at one end of the junction differs from germline and may be a read error. The rearrangement uses TRBV2 and TRBJ2-1; D gene ambiguous. CDR3 length: 14 amino acids. Germline V gene lookup returns CDR1 SNHLY and CDR2 FYNNEI. DNA of the CDR3: TGTGTCAGCAGTGAATTTTCAGTGTACAATGAGCAGTTCTTC. The encoded protein is CVSSEFSVYNEQFF.

This clonotype was recorded once. Possible read error: a much larger clone is one base away. V is TRBV7-6 and J is TRBJ2-7; D is unclear. Per germline, CDR1 SGHVS and CDR2 FNYEAQ. This CDR3 has 13 amino acids. Trimming took 5 bases from V and 6 from J, leaving 14 bases between them. CDR3 in amino acids: CASSPQSDSEQYF. The CDR3, as DNA: TGTGCCAGCAGCCCACAGTCCGACTCCGAGCAGTACTTC. Supplemented by reference TRBV7-6 and TRBJ2-7, the full variable domain reads GAGVSQSPRYKVTKRGQDVALRCDPISGHVSLYWYRQALGQGPEFLTYFNYEAQQDKSGLPNDRFSAERPEGSISTLTIQRTEQRDSAMYRCASSPQSDSEQYFGPGTRLTVT.

This clonotype was observed a handful of times. V is TRBV2 and J is TRBJ1-2; D remains unclear. The CDR3 is 11 amino acids. Per the germline V gene, CDR1 is SNHLY and CDR2 is FYNNEI. Trimming removed 7 bases from V and 8 bases from J, with 11 bases in between. The CDR3 is CASTGYGGYTF. Written as DNA, the CDR3 is TGTGCCAGCACCGGGTATGGAGGCTACACCTTC.

This chain uses TRBV21-1 with TRBJ2-5; the D call in the table, TRBD2, was not verified against the DNA. TRBV21-1 has pseudogene status. This CDR3 region has 16 residues. This chain's CDR3 is CASSKGGRIRCKTQYF. DNA for the CDR3: TGTGCCAGCAGCAAAGGAGGGAGAATCAGATGCAAGACCCAGTACTTC.